This T cell receptor beta chain was found in a study of blood T cell repertoires in COVID-19. Study-wide context: The United States, Italy and Spain supplied acute and convalescent COVID-19 samples. T cells, B-cell-depleted T cells, or PBMCs supplied cDNA or gDNA.

As processed by the authors: Nucleated cell number was recorded as an estimate derived from reference gene primer amplification. The data were produced by immunoSEQ multiplex PCR, yet TCRdb's version contains in-frame clones alone and is incomplete. V and J calls and clone size are those listed in that table; D and trimming were worked out from the DNA. The sample shows about 9,900 clones, roughly 81% of them seen only once. The ends lost 7 bases at V and 5 bases at J; junction bases unmatched: 8. The germline V gene encodes CDR1 MNHEY and CDR2 SMNVEV (reference sequence). The length of the CDR3 is 14 residues.

Sequencing used peripheral blood. The chain is built from TRBV27 and TRBJ2-1, with 7 bases lining up with TRBD2. The TCR comes from a man aged 60-69 years with active COVID-19. The CDR3 sequence: CASNPGLLNNEQFF. In nucleotides, the CDR3 is TGTGCCAGCAACCCGGGACTACTTAACAATGAGCAGTTCTTC.